The 3 T cell receptor beta chains in this list originate from one sample, sequenced in a study of radiotherapy plus CTLA-4 blockade in lung cancer (dated by TCRdb to the late 2010s). To prepare the library, the immunoSEQ multiplex PCR assay was applied. The immuneACCESS repertoire file appears here via TCRdb, limited to in-frame rearrangements. These files lack a portion of the clones; in checked studies, under half of the deficit traces to unresolved V genes, and the cause of the others is not known. The sample has around 110,000 clones on record, approximately 80% of them singletons. The ten largest clones capture less than 4% of the sample. The specimen comprised peripheral blood, sampled from a patient treated with radiotherapy plus ipilimumab. The receptors come from a human donor with non-small cell lung cancer that progressed on radiotherapy plus ipilimumab. Some clones in this sample may be carry-over from other donors' samples.

V gene TRBV9 combines with J gene TRBJ2-2; TRBD1 agrees at 12 bases. V gave up 0 bases and J gave up 6 bases; unmatched junction bases: 3. The germline gives CDR1 SGDLS, CDR2 YYNGEE. The length of the CDR3 is 16 residues. The CDR3 region has the DNA TGTGCCAGCAGCGTAGCCGGGACAGGGGGCCCCGGGGAGCTGTTTTTT. Protein product: CASSVAGTGGPGELFF.

This clone has only one observation. The chain uses TRBV14 and TRBJ2-3, with D possibly being TRBD2 (6 bases). V was clipped by 2 bases and J by 3 bases, with 12 bases between them. There are 15 residues in the CDR3. Germline assignment: CDR1 SGHDN and CDR2 FVKESK. DNA for the CDR3: TGTGCCAGCAGCCAAAGAATGGGGGGAACAGATACGCAGTATTTT. As protein: CASSQRMGGTDTQYF.

In regard to this clone: One junction end does not reproduce the germline sequence, and a read error may be involved. The chain uses TRBV7-8 and TRBJ1-6; D is unclear. The germline CDR1 and CDR2 sequences are SGHVS and FQNEAQ. This CDR3 comprises 15 residues. CDR3 in amino acids: CASSLAGGYNSPLYF. The CDR3, as DNA: TGTGCCAGCAGCTTAGCAGGCGGCTATAATTCACCCCTCTACTTT.